One sample yielded the 15 T cell receptor beta chains listed below, sequenced in a study of T cell responses to AZD1222 COVID-19 vaccine. Only in-frame clones appear in the TCRdb table, and some are missing; sequencing was by immunoSEQ multiplex PCR. The data show about 75,000 clones, around 88% seen once. Sequences were derived from peripheral blood, sampled 28 days after the second dose of the MenACWY control vaccine. Receptors originate from an adult who received the MenACWY meningococcal vaccine as a control.

The rearrangement uses TRBV2 and TRBJ2-1; TRBD2 matches at 10 bases. This CDR3 is 15 amino acids long. Germline V lookup: CDR1 SNHLY, CDR2 FYNNEI. Germline trimming cut 5 bases from V and 4 bases from J; bases unmatched to any gene: 5. CDR3 sequence (DNA): TGTGCCAGCAGTAAAAGCGGGGGGGTATACAATGAGCAGTTCTTC. Its translation is CASSKSGGVYNEQFF.

This clone showed up just once. This sequence joins TRBV27 and TRBJ2-7; D not resolved. The CDR3 totals 14 residues. Trimming took off 7 bases at V and 2 bases at J, with 15 bases between the two ends. CDR1 and CDR2 (germline): MNHEY, SMNVEV (reference sequence). DNA of the CDR3: TGTGCCAGCACCCCTTACGGCGCACCCTACGAGCAGTACTTC. Translation gives CASTPYGAPYEQYF.

The chain recombines TRBV2 with TRBJ2-2, with a tentative D call TRBD2 (5 bases). V was cut by 8 bases and J by 4 bases, with 14 bases left in between. CDR3 size: 14 residues. CDR1 is SNHLY and CDR2 is FYNNEI in the germline V gene. CDR3 residues: CASGSGVVTGELFF. DNA for the CDR3: TGTGCCAGCGGGAGTGGAGTCGTCACCGGGGAGCTGTTTTTT.

The chain joins TRBV4-2 to TRBJ2-3, with TRBD2 identical over 9 bases. Germline CDR1 reads LGHNA; CDR2 reads YNFKEQ. This CDR3 is built from 16 residues. After removal of 0 bases from V and 5 bases from J, the junction contained 6 bases not matched to a gene. CDR3 sequence reads: CASSQDQAGGRDTQYF. As DNA, the CDR3 is TGTGCCAGCAGCCAAGATCAAGCGGGGGGCAGAGATACGCAGTATTTT.

The chain couples TRBV5-1 to TRBJ2-1; 13 bases are shared with TRBD2. V shed 4 bases, J shed 7 bases, and the junction held 2 bases outside the gene matches. The CDR3 loop spans 14 amino acids. From germline, CDR1 is SGHRS and CDR2 YFSETQ. This CDR3 is CASSPLAGGNEQFF. The CDR3 DNA sequence: TGCGCCAGCAGCCCACTAGCGGGGGGGAATGAGCAGTTCTTC.

The gene calls are TRBV19 and TRBJ1-2, with D maybe TRBD1 (6 bases). From germline, CDR1 is LNHDA and CDR2 SQIVND (reference sequence). V was trimmed by 7 bases and J by 1 base, leaving 19 bases between them. This CDR3 is built from 16 residues. The CDR3 bases are TGTGCCAGTATCCCCAAGACAGGCGGAAATAACTATGGCTACACCTTC. This sequence encodes CASIPKTGGNNYGYTF.

The V call is TRBV4-2, the J call TRBJ1-5; the D is unclear. Trimming removed 0 bases at V and 5 bases at J, with 11 bases between. The germline gives CDR1 LGHNA, CDR2 YNFKEQ. This CDR3 comprises 15 residues. CDR3 protein: CASSQDVQAHQPQHF. DNA for the CDR3: TGTGCCAGCAGCCAAGATGTTCAGGCGCATCAGCCCCAGCATTTT.

The chain uses TRBV2 and TRBJ1-1; D perhaps matches TRBD1 (6 bases). V lost 2 bases, J lost 6 bases, and 10 bases lay in between. This CDR3 has 13 amino acids. Germline V gene sequence: CDR1 SNHLY, CDR2 FYNNEI. The CDR3 DNA is TGTGCCAGCAGTGAAAAGGGGGTCGCTGAAGCTTTCTTT. Its translation is CASSEKGVAEAFF.

The chain joins TRBV15 to TRBJ2-2; D may match TRBD1 or TRBD2 (5 bases each). V was shortened by 3 bases and J by 0 bases, with 17 bases between the two germline ends. Germline V CDR1 and CDR2: LNHNV, YYDKDF (reference sequence). The CDR3 runs to 18 residues. The CDR3 nucleotides are TGTGCCACCAGCAGGTCCCTTGTGAGGGGATCGAACACCGGGGAGCTGTTTTTT. It translates to CATSRSLVRGSNTGELFF.

V is TRBV6-5 and J is TRBJ2-1, with D unclear. V dropped 5 bases and J dropped 3 bases, with 8 bases sitting between them. Germline V lookup: CDR1 MNHEY, CDR2 SVGAGI. This CDR3 comprises 13 residues. CDR3 nucleotide sequence: TGTGCCAGCAGTAACAGAAACTACAATGAGCAGTTCTTC. It encodes CASSNRNYNEQFF.

The rearrangement links TRBV6-6 to TRBJ2-7; unclear D gene. Trimming took off 5 bases at V and 2 bases at J, with 10 bases between the two ends. This CDR3 contains 13 residues. Germline V gives CDR1 MNHNY, CDR2 SVGAGI (reference sequence). The CDR3: CASSRPPTYEQYF. In nucleotides, the CDR3 is TGTGCCAGCAGTCGCCCCCCAACCTACGAGCAGTACTTC.

V is TRBV5-1 and J is TRBJ2-3, with 10 bases fitting TRBD2. Germline values: CDR1 SGHRS, CDR2 YFSETQ. With 0 bases clipped from V and 4 bases from J, the junction kept 5 bases outside the gene matches. This CDR3 is built from 16 residues. CDR3 residues: CASSLDGAGGPDTQYF. CDR3 coding DNA: TGCGCCAGCAGCTTGGATGGAGCGGGGGGGCCAGATACGCAGTATTTT.

With respect to this clone: The sample carries other DNA sequences with the same CDR3. The chain carries TRBV6-5 and TRBJ2-2; 7 positions agree with TRBD1. The junction had 1 base not matched to a gene; V was cut back by 2 bases and J by 1 base. CDR3 size: 15 residues. Germline V gene sequence: CDR1 MNHEY, CDR2 SVGAGI. The CDR3 DNA reads TGTGCCAGCAGTTACGGGGACAGGAACACCGGGGAGCTGTTTTTT. This sequence encodes CASSYGDRNTGELFF.

The CDR3 DNA follows: TGTGCCAGCAGCCAAGGTTCAACAGGGGATTACGAGCAGTACTTC. Translated: CASSQGSTGDYEQYF. This rearrangement joins TRBV3-1 (or the pseudogene TRBV3-2) to TRBJ2-7; 7 positions agree with TRBD1. The germline CDR1 and CDR2 sequences are LGHDT and YNNKEL (reference sequence). V dropped 1 base and J dropped 4; count of bases not matched to a gene: 7. This CDR3 comprises 15 residues.

V usage is TRBV19 and J usage is TRBJ2-2; no clear D. CDR1 is LNHDA and CDR2 is SQIVND in the germline V gene (reference sequence). The germline V and J ends were trimmed by 3 bases and 5 bases, with 4 bases remaining between them. CDR3 length: 12 residues. The CDR3 reads CASSMGTGELFF. The CDR3 nucleotides read TGTGCCAGTAGTATGGGGACCGGGGAGCTGTTTTTT.